The rows below give T cell receptor beta chains drawn from one sample of a study of identical twins. TCRdb reanalysed the 5' RACE reads using MiXCR and keeps one entry per CDR3 protein. This table has just over 500,000 distinct CDR3 sequences, approximately 22% appearing once. These data were also reused for a study on T cells expressing NK-cell markers.

Sequenced input: CD4+ T cells sorted from blood. All receptors derive from a woman aged 18-29 years in good health. Each CDR3 is given with its conserved first and last residue. Fields, in order: V gene, clone size, J gene, D gene, CDR3 protein, CDR3 DNA. The D gene is left open where the match is weak. Expanded clones get a size class; other rows say once, few or many, or leave the size out.

V gene: TRBV7-2; clone size: few; J gene: TRBJ2-6; D gene: NA; CDR3 protein: CASSLVALRGGANVLTF; CDR3 DNA: TGTGCCAGCAGCTTAGTTGCGCTGAGGGGTGGGGCCAACGTCCTGACTTTC
V gene: TRBV11-3; clone size: NA; J gene: TRBJ2-1; D gene: TRBD2; CDR3 protein: CASSPGLAGMQFF; CDR3 DNA: TGTGCCAGCAGCCCAGGACTAGCGGGAATGCAGTTCTTC
V gene: TRBV20-1; clone size: few; J gene: TRBJ2-1; D gene: NA; CDR3 protein: CSATPLLGVGDYNEQFF; CDR3 DNA: TGCAGTGCTACACCGCTCCTGGGGGTTGGGGACTACAATGAGCAGTTCTTC
V gene: TRBV5-1; clone size: NA; J gene: TRBJ1-4; D gene: TRBD1; CDR3 protein: CASSWTGDESEKLFF; CDR3 DNA: TGCGCCAGCAGCTGGACAGGGGACGAGTCTGAAAAACTGTTTTTT
V gene: TRBV9; clone size: few; J gene: TRBJ1-1; D gene: NA; CDR3 protein: CASSVVAGSWTEAFF; CDR3 DNA: TGTGCCAGCAGCGTAGTCGCGGGTAGTTGGACTGAAGCTTTCTTT
V gene: TRBV2; clone size: few; J gene: TRBJ2-7; D gene: TRBD2; CDR3 protein: CASSGSGASSYEQYF; CDR3 DNA: TGTGCCAGCAGTGGTAGCGGGGCTAGCTCCTACGAGCAGTACTTC
V gene: TRBV5-1; clone size: NA; J gene: TRBJ2-5; D gene: TRBD2; CDR3 protein: CASSPKGLAGETQYF; CDR3 DNA: TGCGCCAGCAGCCCTAAGGGACTAGCCGGAGAGACCCAGTACTTC
V gene: TRBV20-1; clone size: NA; J gene: TRBJ2-1; D gene: NA; CDR3 protein: CSASRGRGSYNEQFF; CDR3 DNA: TGCAGTGCTAGTAGGGGGCGGGGCTCCTACAATGAGCAGTTCTTC
V gene: TRBV6-1; clone size: few; J gene: TRBJ1-1; D gene: TRBD1; CDR3 protein: CASSVEGAYTEAFF; CDR3 DNA: TGTGCCAGCAGTGTCGAGGGGGCTTACACTGAAGCTTTCTTT
V gene: TRBV20-1; clone size: many; J gene: TRBJ2-1; D gene: NA; CDR3 protein: CSASTEEQFF; CDR3 DNA: TGCAGTGCTAGTACCGAAGAGCAGTTCTTC
V gene: TRBV7-9; clone size: NA; J gene: TRBJ2-7; D gene: NA; CDR3 protein: CASSLRGTRAYEQYF; CDR3 DNA: TGTGCCAGCAGCTTAAGAGGGACTCGAGCCTACGAGCAGTACTTC
V gene: TRBV18; clone size: few; J gene: TRBJ1-2; D gene: NA; CDR3 protein: CASSPQEEGGYTF; CDR3 DNA: TGTGCCAGCTCACCACAGGAGGAGGGTGGCTACACCTTC
V gene: TRBV21-1; clone size: NA; J gene: TRBJ2-1; D gene: NA; CDR3 protein: CARLAGGRNEQFF; CDR3 DNA: TGTGCCAGACTAGCGGGAGGGCGCAATGAGCAGTTCTTC
V gene: TRBV5-6; clone size: NA; J gene: TRBJ1-4; D gene: NA; CDR3 protein: CASSLVGHATNEKLFF; CDR3 DNA: TGTGCCAGCAGCTTGGTAGGGCATGCAACTAATGAAAAACTGTTTTTT
V gene: TRBV5-1; clone size: NA; J gene: TRBJ1-1; D gene: NA; CDR3 protein: CASSAQTGPTEAFF; CDR3 DNA: TGCGCCAGCAGCGCCCAGACAGGTCCCACTGAAGCTTTCTTT
V gene: TRBV7-9; clone size: once; J gene: TRBJ2-5; D gene: NA; CDR3 protein: CASSLGPSVYQETQYF; CDR3 DNA: TGTGCCAGCAGCTTAGGGCCTAGCGTATACCAAGAGACCCAGTACTTC
V gene: TRBV7-2; clone size: NA; J gene: TRBJ2-7; D gene: TRBD1; CDR3 protein: CASSLAVPAPGQGVSGEQYF; CDR3 DNA: TGTGCCAGCAGCTTAGCGGTCCCGGCGCCGGGACAGGGAGTATCGGGAGAGCAGTACTTC
V gene: TRBV20-1; clone size: NA; J gene: TRBJ2-7; D gene: NA; CDR3 protein: CSASPVTLNNYEQYF; CDR3 DNA: TGCAGTGCTAGTCCTGTAACCTTAAATAACTACGAGCAGTACTTC
V gene: TRBV18; clone size: NA; J gene: TRBJ2-2; D gene: NA; CDR3 protein: CASSPRICDTGIGELFF; CDR3 DNA: TGTGCCAGCTCACCCCGTATATGCGACACGGGAATCGGGGAGCTGTTTTTT
V gene: TRBV20-1; clone size: NA; J gene: TRBJ2-1; D gene: TRBD2; CDR3 protein: CSARGFGTTSYNEQFF; CDR3 DNA: TGCAGTGCTAGGGGGTTTGGGACTACATCCTACAATGAGCAGTTCTTC
V gene: TRBV2; clone size: NA; J gene: TRBJ1-1; D gene: NA; CDR3 protein: CASSVTREAFF; CDR3 DNA: TGTGCCAGCAGTGTTACCCGCGAAGCTTTCTTT
V gene: TRBV6-1; clone size: NA; J gene: TRBJ1-6; D gene: TRBD1; CDR3 protein: CASARDSKNSPLHF; CDR3 DNA: TGTGCCAGCGCCAGGGACAGTAAGAATTCACCCCTCCACTTT